The 21 T cell receptor beta chains listed next were all sequenced from one sample in a study of blood T cell repertoires in COVID-19. Here immunoSEQ multiplex PCR was the method, and the copy in TCRdb shows in-frame clones only, minus some. Found here are roughly 330,000 clones, 85% to 90% of them singletons; the top ten hold about 9.4%. Sequencing used PBMCs or T cells enriched from blood (not recorded which). The origin of the receptors is a woman aged 18 to 35 who had recovered from COVID-19.

This sequence joins TRBV4-1 and TRBJ2-7, with 8 bases aligning to TRBD2. The CDR3 consists of 14 residues. Losses at the gene ends were 3 bases for V and 2 bases for J; bases not matched to a gene: 3. Germline lookup yields CDR1 MGHRA and CDR2 YSYEKL. The CDR3 bases are TGCGCCAGCAGCCAGGGACTAGTGGCCTACGAGCAGTACTTC. Protein sequence: CASSQGLVAYEQYF.

The CDR3 region is CASSLDTGFNTEAFF. DNA of the CDR3: TGTGCCAGCAGCTTAGATACAGGATTTAACACTGAAGCTTTCTTT. The V call is TRBV11-2, the J call TRBJ1-1; TRBD1 might be the D (5 bases). V lost 0 bases to trimming and J lost 2 bases, with 10 bases between them. Germline lookup yields CDR1 SGHAT and CDR2 FQNNGV. The CDR3 is 15 residues long.

This chain uses TRBV6-4 with TRBJ1-2, with D tentatively TRBD1 (6 bases). This CDR3 spans 15 amino acids. Germline CDR1 is MRHNA and CDR2 is SNTAGT. The V and J ends lost 0 bases and 6 bases respectively, with 14 bases between them. The CDR3, as DNA: TGTGCCAGCAGTGACTCCTGGGGATCAGGGGATGGCTACACCTTC. Translating it yields CASSDSWGSGDGYTF.

The chain has TRBV18 and TRBJ2-7, with D perhaps matching TRBD2 (5 bases). Germline V CDR1 and CDR2: KGHSH, LQKENI. CDR3 length: 14 residues. The V gene lost 6 bases and the J gene lost 2 bases, with 14 bases spanning the gap. CDR3 nucleotides: TGTGCCAGCTCCCGAGGACTGGATGCCTACGAGCAGTACTTC. Translation: CASSRGLDAYEQYF.

J is TRBJ2-1 and V is TRBV2; weak D call: TRBD2 (6 bases). Deletions cut 6 bases from V and 4 bases from J, with 16 bases between. CDR1 SNHLY and CDR2 FYNNEI come from the germline V gene. This CDR3 comprises 15 residues. Written as DNA, the CDR3 is TGTGCCAGCAGGCTATCGGTAGCGGCGTACAATGAGCAGTTCTTC. Its protein product is CASRLSVAAYNEQFF.

The chain couples TRBV20-1 to TRBJ2-2, with TRBD1 identical over 7 bases. The CDR3 length is 11 residues. Germline assignment: CDR1 DFQATT and CDR2 SNEGSKA (reference sequence). After removal of 5 bases from V and 8 bases from J, the junction contained 2 bases not matched to a gene. The CDR3 region is CSALTGGELFF. The CDR3 bases are TGCAGTGCTTTGACAGGGGGGGAGCTGTTTTTT.

V usage is TRBV30 and J usage is TRBJ1-2; D not resolved. Trimming left V 0 bases short and J 7 bases short, with 12 bases between. The CDR3 length is 13 residues. Germline V gives CDR1 GTSNPN, CDR2 SVGIG (reference sequence). CDR3 region: CAWSVTAVAGYTF. In DNA form, the CDR3 reads TGTGCCTGGAGTGTAACGGCGGTGGCTGGCTACACCTTC.

The table lists this clone with a few counts. The chain is built from TRBV14 and TRBJ1-1; D not certain. The CDR3 consists of 13 residues. The V gene lost 0 bases and the J gene lost 6 bases, with 8 bases spanning the gap. The germline gives CDR1 SGHDN, CDR2 FVKESK. CDR3 nucleotides: TGTGCCAGCAGCCAAGAACGGTACTCTGAAGCTTTCTTT. As protein: CASSQERYSEAFF.

The CDR3 DNA is TGTGCCAGTAGTATAACACAGGGGATACATGGCTACACCTTC. Its protein is CASSITQGIHGYTF. The chain carries TRBV19 and TRBJ1-2; 7 nucleotides match TRBD1. Germline CDR1 LNHDA, CDR2 SQIVND (reference sequence). The CDR3 loop spans 14 amino acids. Trimming cost V 2 bases and J 6 bases; bases outside gene matches: 6.

There are a few counts of this clone. V gene TRBV9 combines with J gene TRBJ1-2; D is perhaps TRBD1 (6 bases). The CDR3 runs 13 residues. The germline V gene encodes CDR1 SGDLS and CDR2 YYNGEE. Trimming left V 0 bases short and J 8 bases short, with 11 bases between. CDR3 sequence: CASSVDGTRGYTF. The CDR3 nucleotides are TGTGCCAGCAGCGTAGACGGGACAAGAGGCTACACCTTC.

The chain links TRBV2 to TRBJ2-2, with D maybe TRBD1 (6 bases). The CDR3 has 14 residues. Germline V gives CDR1 SNHLY, CDR2 FYNNEI. Trimming cost V 5 bases and J 5 bases, with 12 bases left between them. The CDR3 bases are TGTGCCAGCAGTCTGGGGGCGTTGACCGGGGAGCTGTTTTTT. Protein sequence: CASSLGALTGELFF.

V is TRBV3-1 (or the pseudogene TRBV3-2) and J is TRBJ2-1; TRBD2 matches at 7 bases. CDR3 size: 15 residues. V was clipped by 5 bases and J by 4 bases; unmatched bases: 8. Germline CDR1 and CDR2: LGHDT and YNNKEL (reference sequence). CDR3 residues: CASSSPGGGYNEQFF. For the CDR3, the DNA is TGTGCCAGCAGCTCCCCCGGGGGAGGGTACAATGAGCAGTTCTTC.

V gene TRBV6-5 combines with J gene TRBJ1-3; tentatively, D is TRBD1 (6 bases). Deletions cut 6 bases from V and 4 bases from J, with 13 bases between. Germline V CDR1 and CDR2: MNHEY, SVGAGI. The CDR3 has 14 amino acids. This chain's CDR3 is CASRGHSGGNTIYF. In DNA, the CDR3 is TGTGCCAGCAGGGGACACTCCGGCGGAAACACCATATATTTT.

The chain is built from TRBV11-3 and TRBJ2-7; 7 bases are a match to TRBD2. The CDR3 consists of 19 residues. Germline CDR1 SGHNT, CDR2 YENEEA. The V segment lost 4 bases and the J segment 3 bases; nucleotides outside the gene matches: 21. The CDR3, as DNA: TGTGCCAGCAGCTCGCGGCGGCTAGCGGATAGGAGGGGCCACTACGAGCAGTACTTC. This codes for CASSSRRLADRRGHYEQYF.

The rearrangement joins TRBV3-1 (or the pseudogene TRBV3-2) to TRBJ1-6, with D possibly being TRBD1 (6 bases). In germline, CDR1 is LGHDT, CDR2 YNNKEL (reference sequence). Trimming left V 3 bases short and J 6 bases short, with 21 bases between. The CDR3 totals 18 residues. This CDR3 reads CASSQRGGGLTGNSPLHF. The CDR3 nucleotides are TGTGCCAGCAGCCAGAGGGGAGGGGGTTTGACGGGTAATTCACCCCTCCACTTT.

The chain combines TRBV5-5 with TRBJ1-2; the D gene is possibly TRBD1 (6 bases). This CDR3 is 14 amino acids long. Germline V lookup: CDR1 SGHKS, CDR2 YYEKEE (reference sequence). Deletions cut 1 base from V and 4 bases from J, with 11 bases between. CDR3 region: CASSLFQGTYGYTF. In nucleotides, the CDR3 is TGTGCCAGCAGCTTGTTCCAGGGGACCTATGGCTACACCTTC. The full variable domain, completed using reference TRBV5-5 and TRBJ1-2, is DAGVTQSPTHLIKTRGQQVTLRCSPISGHKSVSWYQQVLGQGPQFIFQYYEKEERGRGNFPDRFSARQFPNYSSELNVNALLLGDSALYLCASSLFQGTYGYTFGSGTRLTVV.

The chain carries TRBV2 and TRBJ1-2; the D is unclear. Germline-derived CDR1 and CDR2 are SNHLY and FYNNEI. With 4 bases removed from V and 0 bases from J, the gap between germline ends came to 9 bases. CDR3 length: 14 amino acids. For the CDR3, the DNA is TGTGCCAGCAGTGGCGGCGGTACTAACTATGGCTACACCTTC. This sequence encodes CASSGGGTNYGYTF.

This rearrangement joins TRBV30 to TRBJ1-2, with D uncertain. The length of the CDR3 is 13 residues. V lost 0 bases, J lost 7 bases, and 12 bases lay in between. Germline V lookup: CDR1 GTSNPN, CDR2 SVGIG (reference sequence). The CDR3 sequence is CAWSVREAVGYTF. CDR3 DNA sequence: TGTGCCTGGAGTGTACGGGAGGCTGTTGGCTACACCTTC.

This chain joins TRBV10-3 and TRBJ1-5, with D possibly matching TRBD1 (6 bases). The CDR3 runs 13 residues. With 4 bases removed from V and 5 bases from J, the gap between germline ends came to 9 bases. Germline CDR1 reads ENHRY; CDR2 reads SYGVKD. CDR3 nucleotides: TGTGCCATCAGTGGGGGGCCCGATCAGCCCCAGCATTTT. Its protein product is CAISGGPDQPQHF.

The chain recombines TRBV12-3 or TRBV12-4 with TRBJ1-5, with D perhaps matching TRBD1 (6 bases). This CDR3 region has 13 residues. V was shortened by 4 bases and J by 7 bases, with 11 bases between the two germline ends. The CDR3 sequence: CASSSPGTQPQHF. The CDR3 nucleotides are TGTGCCAGCAGTTCTCCCGGGACACAGCCCCAGCATTTT.

The genes are TRBV23-1 and TRBJ2-3; 8 nucleotides match TRBD2. TRBV23-1 is sorted into the ORF group, with uncertain function. CDR3 length: 16 residues. V lost 4 bases, J lost 0 bases, and 6 bases stayed unmatched. DNA of the CDR3: TGCGCCAGCAGTCCCGGGACTAGTACTAGCACAGATACGCAGTATTTT. Its protein is CASSPGTSTSTDTQYF.